Listed here are 21 T cell receptor beta chains from one sample, sequenced in a study of blood T cells in healthy people across ages. Next came a second PCR, run for about 7 to 12 cycles, which used a sample-barcoded 5' primer along with a J-beta primer mix. TCRdb recomputed calls from the 5' RACE reads with MiXCR, one row per CDR3 protein. The profile shows more than 1,000,000 distinct CDR3 sequences, approximately 26% of them singletons. A further study also used this sample, focusing on T cells of mothers and their children.

The sample was blood. The receptors shown here come from a girl aged 2-9 years in good health.

The V call is TRBV10-3, the J call TRBJ2-3, with a weak D call TRBD2 (5 bases). This CDR3 contains 12 residues. V lost 3 bases and J 8 bases, leaving 9 bases between the germline ends. Per the germline V gene, CDR1 is ENHRY and CDR2 is SYGVKD. The CDR3 loop is CAISELGGTQYF. In nucleotides, the CDR3 is TGTGCCATCAGTGAACTCGGAGGTACGCAGTATTTT.

The CDR3: CSVVPSNYNEQFF. CDR3 DNA sequence: TGCAGCGTTGTCCCCAGCAACTACAATGAGCAGTTCTTC. The chain couples TRBV29-1 to TRBJ2-1; D is unresolved. With 4 bases removed from V and 3 bases from J, the gap between germline ends came to 10 bases. CDR3 length equals 13 residues. Germline V lookup: CDR1 SQVTM, CDR2 ANQGSEA.

The CDR3 sequence is CSVEPQGPGYGYTF. In nucleotides, the CDR3 is TGCAGCGTCGAACCTCAGGGGCCGGGCTATGGCTACACCTTC. This chain joins TRBV29-1 and TRBJ1-2, with D possibly being TRBD1 (6 bases). The V and J ends lost 6 bases and 4 bases respectively, with 18 bases between them. Looked up from germline, CDR1 is SQVTM and CDR2 is ANQGSEA. The CDR3 contains 14 residues.

The V and J genes are TRBV12-3 or TRBV12-4 and TRBJ1-5; D call uncertain. Trimming left V 3 bases short and J 16 bases short, with 16 bases between. CDR3 length: 12 amino acids. Here the CDR3 DNA reads TGTGCCAGCAGTTTTTCTGAACTCGGCAGACATTTT. It specifies CASSFSELGRHF.

This chain links TRBV4-3 with TRBJ2-3; no definite D call. The V end was cut by 0 bases, the J end by 5 bases, with 12 bases between. CDR3 size: 15 residues. Per germline, CDR1 LGHNA and CDR2 YSLEER. CDR3 sequence reads: CASSQDEIVGDTQYF. CDR3 nucleotide sequence: TGCGCCAGCAGCCAAGATGAAATCGTCGGAGATACGCAGTATTTT.

This clonotype occurred a few times. The chain joins TRBV20-1 to TRBJ2-1; D unclear. Germline values: CDR1 DFQATT, CDR2 SNEGSKA (reference sequence). This CDR3 comprises 13 residues. V was trimmed by 5 bases and J by 7 bases, leaving 15 bases between them. The CDR3 nucleotides read TGCAGTGCTCCATTATTAACATCAAATGAGCAGTTCTTC. Protein product: CSAPLLTSNEQFF.

The rearrangement uses TRBV5-1 and TRBJ2-3, with D perhaps matching TRBD1 (6 bases). The CDR3 has 15 residues. The germline V gene encodes CDR1 SGHRS and CDR2 YFSETQ. Trimming stripped 4 bases from V and 2 bases from J, with 14 bases between. The CDR3 loop reads CASSGGRHDTDTQYF. Written as DNA, the CDR3 is TGCGCCAGCAGCGGGGGCAGGCACGACACAGATACGCAGTATTTT.

The sample holds a few counts of this clonotype. The chain is built from TRBV7-2 and TRBJ2-7, with D perhaps matching TRBD1 (6 bases). The last part of the DNA fits TRBJ2-1 better; the J call may be wrong. The CDR3 covers 14 residues. Per germline, CDR1 SGHTA and CDR2 FQGNSA. CDR3 sequence (DNA): TGTGCCAGCAGCTTATGGGACATAGGTAATGAGCAGTTCTTC. This encodes CASSLWDIGNEQFF.

This chain connects TRBV28 to TRBJ2-2, with TRBD1 identical over 10 bases. The V segment lost 2 bases and the J segment 2 bases; nucleotides outside the gene matches: 5. The CDR3 spans 17 residues. Germline V gene sequence: CDR1 MDHEN, CDR2 SYDVKM. In nucleotides, the CDR3 is TGTGCCAGCAGTTTACCCGGGACAGGGGTAAACACCGGGGAGCTGTTTTTT. This translates into CASSLPGTGVNTGELFF. Looking up the rest from reference TRBV28 and TRBJ2-2 gives the full variable domain: DVKVTQSSRYLVKRTGEKVFLECVQDMDHENMFWYRQDPGLGLRLIYFSYDVKMKEKGDIPEGYSVSREKKERFSLILESASTNQTSMYLCASSLPGTGVNTGELFFGEGSRLTVL.

The rearrangement joins TRBV27 to TRBJ2-7, with unresolved D. With 4 bases removed from V and 3 bases from J, the gap between germline ends came to 19 bases. Per the germline V gene, CDR1 is MNHEY and CDR2 is SMNVEV (reference sequence). The CDR3 runs to 16 residues. CDR3 sequence (DNA): TGTGCCAGCAGTTCCCGAGAGCCCGTACGAATCTACGAGCAGTACTTC. Protein sequence: CASSSREPVRIYEQYF.

V usage is TRBV5-1 and J usage is TRBJ2-1; the D gene is possibly TRBD2 (6 bases). Germline V gene data show CDR1 as SGHRS and CDR2 as YFSETQ. This CDR3 comprises 16 residues. V was clipped by 1 base and J by 6 bases, with 17 bases between them. The CDR3 bases are TGCGCCAGCAGCTTGTTAGGGACTCAAAGTGGCAATGAGCAGTTCTTC. Protein: CASSLLGTQSGNEQFF.

This chain connects TRBV18 to TRBJ1-2, with D possibly being TRBD1 (6 bases). CDR3 length: 14 residues. V lost 3 bases and J lost 4, with 12 bases in between. Germline V gives CDR1 KGHSH, CDR2 LQKENI. The CDR3 sequence is CASSPTQGFYGYTF. The DNA for the CDR3 is TGTGCCAGCTCACCCACTCAGGGGTTCTATGGCTACACCTTC. The variable domain in full, with the rest retrieved from reference TRBV18 and TRBJ1-2, is NAGVMQNPRHLVRRRGQEARLRCSPMKGHSHVYWYRQLPEEGLKFMVYLQKENIIDESGMPKERFSAEFPKEGPSILRIQQVVRGDSAAYFCASSPTQGFYGYTFGSGTRLTVV.

The chain joins TRBV6-6 to TRBJ1-2; D not certain. The V and J ends lost 2 bases and 8 bases respectively, with 21 bases between them. Germline V lookup: CDR1 MNHNY, CDR2 SVGAGI (reference sequence). CDR3 size: 16 residues. This CDR3 is CASSYQITRAPGGYTF. CDR3 coding DNA: TGTGCCAGCAGTTACCAAATCACAAGGGCCCCCGGAGGCTACACCTTC.

V usage is TRBV4-1 and J usage is TRBJ2-7; D unresolved. The germline CDR1 and CDR2 sequences are MGHRA and YSYEKL. The CDR3 totals 13 residues. Trimming left V 4 bases short and J 5 bases short, with 12 bases between. The CDR3 loop reads CASSRSYLNEQYF. CDR3 in DNA: TGCGCCAGCAGCCGTTCCTATTTAAACGAGCAGTACTTC.

The chain recombines TRBV4-3 with TRBJ2-1, with TRBD2 matching over 11 bases. This CDR3 is built from 17 residues. The germline gives CDR1 LGHNA, CDR2 YSLEER. The V segment lost 3 bases and the J segment 7 bases; nucleotides outside the gene matches: 11. CDR3 sequence (DNA): TGCGCCAGCAGCCAGGCTAGTAGCGGGGGGGTTTTAAATGAGCAGTTCTTC. It is translated as CASSQASSGGVLNEQFF.

CDR3 bases: TGTGCCAGCAGCCAAAGGCGGGGGGCCGACGAGCAGTACTTC. It specifies CASSQRRGADEQYF. The chain joins TRBV7-2 to TRBJ2-5; TRBD2 matches 8 bases. TRBJ2-7 matches the DNA end more closely, so the J call is doubtful. From germline, CDR1 is SGHTA and CDR2 FQGNSA. This CDR3 comprises 14 residues.

This sequence joins TRBV13 and TRBJ2-1; perhaps TRBD1 as D (6 bases). The CDR3 contains 16 residues. V was clipped by 3 bases and J by 5 bases, with 17 bases between them. Per germline, CDR1 PRHDT and CDR2 FYEKMQ (reference sequence). CDR3 nucleotide sequence: TGTGCCAGCAGCTTGGAATTCGGGAAGGGGGACAATGAGCAGTTCTTC. Translating it yields CASSLEFGKGDNEQFF. Using reference TRBV13 and TRBJ2-1 for the parts outside the CDR3, the full variable domain is AAGVIQSPRHLIKEKRETATLKCYPIPRHDTVYWYQQGPGQDPQFLISFYEKMQSDKGSIPDRFSAQQFSDYHSELNMSSLELGDSALYFCASSLEFGKGDNEQFFGPGTRLTVL.

This chain uses TRBV27 with TRBJ1-5; 7 bases line up with TRBD1. The J segment lost 1 base and the V segment lost 5 bases, leaving 8 bases of the junction unmatched. CDR3 size: 16 residues. CDR1 MNHEY and CDR2 SMNVEV come from the germline V gene (reference sequence). The CDR3 DNA is TGTGCCAGCAGTCCCTCGACAGGGTGGAGCAATCAGCCCCAGCATTTT. Residues: CASSPSTGWSNQPQHF.

The V gene is TRBV29-1, the J gene TRBJ1-2; D may be TRBD1 (6 bases). The CDR3 runs to 12 residues. Trimming cost V 8 bases and J 8 bases, with 18 bases left between them. The V gene's germline CDR1 is SQVTM and CDR2 ANQGSEA. CDR3 in DNA: TGCAGCTTCGGGGGGGGCCATGAGGGCTACACCTTC. Residues: CSFGGGHEGYTF.

This clonotype occurred many times. The chain has TRBV11-2 and TRBJ2-7; 8 nucleotides align to TRBD2. The CDR3 runs 15 residues. After removal of 3 bases from V and 2 bases from J, the junction contained 6 bases not matched to a gene. Germline CDR1 is SGHAT and CDR2 is FQNNGV. The CDR3 DNA reads TGTGCCAGCAGCTTCGGGGGGGGACAAACCTACGAGCAGTACTTC. As protein: CASSFGGGQTYEQYF.

This chain links TRBV12-3 or TRBV12-4 with TRBJ1-1; unclear D gene. Trimming took off 2 bases at V and 6 bases at J, with 10 bases between the two ends. The CDR3 sequence is 13 residues long. The CDR3 sequence is CASSLQVSAEAFF. CDR3 nucleotide sequence: TGTGCCAGCAGTTTACAGGTGAGCGCTGAAGCTTTCTTT.